The 22 T cell receptor beta chains given below trace back to one sample, sequenced in a study of blood T cell repertoires in COVID-19. TCRdb keeps only in-frame clones here, not all; method: immunoSEQ multiplex PCR. The data show roughly 300,000 clones, approximately 84% seen once. The specimen was peripheral blood. The receptor set was obtained from a human donor with COVID-19, enrolled during active disease. The donor label of this sample is uncertain.

The chain has TRBV7-8 and TRBJ2-5; the match to TRBD1 covers 10 bases. V lost 5 bases, J lost 5 bases, and 8 bases stayed unmatched. The germline V gene has CDR1 SGHVS and CDR2 FQNEAQ. The CDR3 extends over 15 amino acids. CDR3 bases: TGTGCCAGCAGCCCCGGGACAGGGGTGTCGGAGACCCAGTACTTC. Translation gives CASSPGTGVSETQYF.

A few counts support this clone. The chain uses TRBV7-3 and TRBJ1-1; maybe TRBD1 (6 bases). The germline V gene encodes CDR1 SGHTA and CDR2 FQGTGA. This CDR3 contains 16 residues. Trimming shortened V by 5 bases and J by 4 bases, and 20 bases separated the two germline ends. CDR3 amino acids: CASSPPGGGGITEAFF. Here the CDR3 DNA reads TGTGCCAGCAGCCCACCCGGGGGCGGGGGGATCACTGAAGCTTTCTTT.

In its sample, this clone was seen once. The V and J genes are TRBV28 and TRBJ2-1, with 9 nucleotides matching TRBD2. This CDR3 region has 17 residues. Trimming took 5 bases from V and 2 from J; bases not matched to a gene: 10. Germline V lookup: CDR1 MDHEN, CDR2 SYDVKM. The CDR3: CASSPRGGRAPYNEQFF. The CDR3 bases are TGTGCCAGCAGTCCCAGAGGCGGGAGGGCCCCCTACAATGAGCAGTTCTTC.

The J gene is TRBJ2-5, the V gene TRBV27; TRBD1 aligns across 7 bases. CDR1 is MNHEY and CDR2 is SMNVEV in the germline V gene (reference sequence). This CDR3 is 16 amino acids long. Trimming removed 6 bases from V and 1 base from J; junction bases left unmatched: 11. In nucleotides, the CDR3 is TGTGCCAGCAGCCCCCCCCGGACAGGTGTCCAAGAGACCCAGTACTTC. The encoded protein is CASSPPRTGVQETQYF.

This chain connects TRBV6-5 to TRBJ2-5; D is perhaps TRBD1 (6 bases). CDR1 MNHEY and CDR2 SVGAGI come from the germline V gene. Trimming stripped 7 bases from V and 1 base from J, with 13 bases between. The CDR3 is made up of 14 amino acids. The CDR3 here is CASTIGGFQETQYF. CDR3 bases: TGTGCCAGCACCATAGGGGGATTCCAAGAGACCCAGTACTTC.

The V call is TRBV18, the J call TRBJ2-3; TRBD2 matches at 7 bases. V lost 3 bases and J lost 0; bases outside the gene matches: 3. The CDR3 has 15 residues. CDR1 KGHSH and CDR2 LQKENI come from the germline V gene. CDR3 in amino acids: CASSPSSGSTDTQYF. The CDR3 region has the DNA TGTGCCAGCTCACCGTCTAGCGGAAGCACAGATACGCAGTATTTT.

The V gene is TRBV7-2, the J gene TRBJ2-7; D might be TRBD2 (7 bases). The CDR3 sequence is 14 residues long. Trimming took 2 bases from V and 3 from J, leaving 11 bases between them. Looked up from germline, CDR1 is SGHTA and CDR2 is FQGNSA. Here the CDR3 reads CASSLRGGVYEQYF. The CDR3 DNA is TGTGCCAGCAGCTTAAGGGGGGGTGTCTACGAGCAGTACTTC.

V and J are TRBV30 and TRBJ1-4; 7 bases align to TRBD1. The V gene end was trimmed by 1 base and the J gene end by 8 bases; junction bases not matched to a gene: 7. The CDR3 spans 14 residues. CDR1 GTSNPN and CDR2 SVGIG come from the germline V gene (reference sequence). CDR3 loop: CAWSERGPEEKLFF. DNA of the CDR3: TGTGCCTGGAGTGAGAGGGGGCCAGAAGAAAAACTGTTTTTT.

This chain uses TRBV28 with TRBJ1-1, with 9 bases that match TRBD1. CDR3 length: 15 amino acids. Germline CDR1 reads MDHEN; CDR2 reads SYDVKM. J was trimmed by 3 bases and V by 4 bases; bases with no gene match: 6. The CDR3 DNA sequence: TGTGCCAGCAGTTCACAGGGGGCGACGGACACTGAAGCTTTCTTT. Amino acid sequence: CASSSQGATDTEAFF.

This clone was observed a few times. The chain uses TRBV28 and TRBJ1-1; D is perhaps TRBD1 (5 bases). CDR3 length: 12 residues. In germline, CDR1 is MDHEN, CDR2 SYDVKM. V lost 6 bases and J 9 bases, leaving 14 bases between the germline ends. CDR3 protein: CASSPDSWQAFF. In DNA form, the CDR3 reads TGTGCCAGCAGCCCAGACAGTTGGCAAGCTTTCTTT.

The chain is built from TRBV18 and TRBJ2-3, with TRBD2 matching over 10 bases. This CDR3 has 15 amino acids. The germline gives CDR1 KGHSH, CDR2 LQKENI. The V and J ends lost 3 bases and 4 bases, in that order; junction bases with no gene match: 4. The DNA for the CDR3 is TGTGCCAGCTCACCCTCTAGCGGGAGTCCAGATACGCAGTATTTT. Translation gives CASSPSSGSPDTQYF.

The chain combines TRBV30 with TRBJ2-5, with 7 bases fitting TRBD1. The germline gives CDR1 GTSNPN, CDR2 SVGIG (reference sequence). This CDR3 has 13 amino acids. J was trimmed by 5 bases and V by 4 bases; bases with no gene match: 7. CDR3 amino acids: CAWIERGRETQYF. DNA of the CDR3: TGTGCCTGGATAGAAAGGGGGCGGGAGACCCAGTACTTC.

The V and J genes are TRBV28 and TRBJ2-1; the match to TRBD2 covers 15 bases. The trim removed 5 bases at V and 0 bases at J, leaving 8 bases unmatched. The germline V gene has CDR1 MDHEN and CDR2 SYDVKM. The CDR3 loop spans 19 amino acids. The CDR3 here is CASSPPGTSGRSSYNEQFF. The CDR3 DNA follows: TGTGCCAGCAGTCCGCCTGGGACTAGCGGGAGGAGCTCCTACAATGAGCAGTTCTTC.

The chain recombines TRBV7-8 with TRBJ1-5; 9 positions match TRBD1. The trim removed 4 bases at V and 2 bases at J, leaving 6 bases unmatched. This CDR3 is built from 16 residues. The germline gives CDR1 SGHVS, CDR2 FQNEAQ. CDR3 coding DNA: TGTGCCAGCAGCTCACAGGGGGCTCCGGGCAATCAGCCCCAGCATTTT. Amino acids: CASSSQGAPGNQPQHF.

This chain connects TRBV28 to TRBJ2-2, with TRBD1 matching 10 bases. Germline CDR1 reads MDHEN; CDR2 reads SYDVKM. CDR3 length equals 14 residues. Trimming removed 6 bases from V and 7 bases from J; junction bases left unmatched: 5. The CDR3 nucleotides are TGTGCCAGCAGACGGACAGGGGGGGGCGGGGAGCTGTTTTTT. It is translated as CASRRTGGGGELFF.

Remarks on this clone: A read error is likely, as this CDR3 ends without the conserved phenylalanine or tryptophan. The DNA is omitted, as the CDR3 cannot be located on it reliably, and the CDR3 follows TCRdb's listing. This rearrangement joins TRBV12-3 or TRBV12-4 to TRBJ2-2; no DNA check was done on the table's D call, TRBD2. Counting both end residues, the CDR3 totals 13 amino acids. The CDR3: CASAGSDGVYSTL.

The V gene is TRBV10-2, the J gene TRBJ1-5, with 8 bases identical to TRBD1. The CDR3 is 14 residues long. Germline CDR1 is WSHSY and CDR2 is SAAADI. The ends lost 3 bases at V and 8 bases at J; junction bases unmatched: 6. The CDR3 here is CASSDRGRLEPQHF. The CDR3, as DNA: TGCGCCAGCAGTGACAGGGGGCGCTTGGAGCCCCAGCATTTT.

This sequence joins TRBV7-2 and TRBJ2-5, with 7 bases that match TRBD1. This CDR3 is 14 amino acids long. With 6 bases clipped from V and 4 bases from J, the junction kept 8 bases outside the gene matches. The germline V gene encodes CDR1 SGHTA and CDR2 FQGNSA. CDR3 DNA sequence: TGTGCCAGCAGGGAACTATCAGGGGGAGAGACCCAGTACTTC. It translates to CASRELSGGETQYF.

This clone was counted between two and nine times. V usage is TRBV19 and J usage is TRBJ1-2; no firm D call. The CDR3 runs to 12 residues. Trimming stripped 4 bases from V and 3 bases from J, with 6 bases between. The germline V gene encodes CDR1 LNHDA and CDR2 SQIVND (reference sequence). The CDR3 reads CASSSVYYGYTF. Here the CDR3 DNA reads TGTGCCAGTAGTAGTGTCTACTATGGCTACACCTTC.

The V gene is TRBV29-1, the J gene TRBJ1-4, with a tentative D call TRBD1 (5 bases). This CDR3 has 11 residues. Germline-derived CDR1 and CDR2 are SQVTM and ANQGSEA. Trimming removed 7 bases at V and 8 bases at J, with 11 bases between. The CDR3 DNA sequence: TGCAGCGCCGAGCAGGGCGAAAAACTGTTTTTT. This codes for CSAEQGEKLFF.

V gene TRBV3-1 (or the pseudogene TRBV3-2) combines with J gene TRBJ2-7; D might be TRBD1 (5 bases). The germline V and J ends were trimmed by 4 bases and 7 bases, with 17 bases remaining between them. This CDR3 comprises 14 residues. Germline V CDR1 and CDR2: LGHDT, YNNKEL (reference sequence). CDR3 bases: TGTGCCAGCAGCCCCTTGGGGCAGTGGAAGGAGCAGTACTTC. Protein product: CASSPLGQWKEQYF.

The table lists this clone with a count of one. The chain has TRBV18 and TRBJ2-1, with 14 positions matching TRBD2. CDR3 length equals 18 residues. V lost 3 bases, J lost 5 bases, and 9 bases stayed unmatched. Per germline, CDR1 KGHSH and CDR2 LQKENI. The CDR3 DNA sequence: TGTGCCAGCTCACCGGGACTAGCGGGAGTACCGCGTAACAATGAGCAGTTCTTC. This encodes CASSPGLAGVPRNNEQFF.